The rows below give T cell receptor beta chains drawn from one sample of a study of blood T cell repertoires in COVID-19. Some clones are missing from TCRdb's copy, which holds only in-frame ones; the method was immunoSEQ multiplex PCR. The table records about 80,000 clones, 84% of them present only once. The sequenced sample consisted of peripheral blood. These receptors were taken from a man between 45 and 60 years old with acute or convalescent COVID-19. Each CDR3 is given with its conserved first and last residue. The order of the fields is J gene, V gene, clone size, D gene, CDR3 DNA, CDR3 protein. The D gene is left open where the match is weak. Expanded clones are given a class, and other clones once, few, many or no size at all.

>TRBJ2-7|TRBV29-1|NA|TRBD2
TGCAGCGTTGGAGGAGGACTAGCGGGGGGATACGAGCAGTACTTC
CSVGGGLAGGYEQYF
>TRBJ1-4|TRBV24-1|once|NA
TGTGCCAGTCAAGGGAGAGGTAATGAAAAACTGTTTTTT
CASQGRGNEKLFF
>TRBJ2-5|TRBV28|NA|TRBD2
TGTGCCAGCAGCACTAGCGGGGGAAAGGAGACCCAGTACTTC
CASSTSGGKETQYF
>TRBJ2-3|TRBV12-2|few|NA
TGTGCAAGTCGCTTAGGATCGCGGACTAGCGGGGGGGCCGTCGGCACAGATACGCAGTATTTT
CASRLGSRTSGGAVGTDTQYF
>TRBJ1-2|TRBV5-1|few|TRBD1
TGCGCCAGCAGTAAGGACAGGGTTGGCTACACCTTC
CASSKDRVGYTF
>TRBJ2-7|TRBV9|NA|NA
TGTGCCAGCAGCGTAGATCCGGGAGCCACCTACGAGCAGTACTTC
CASSVDPGATYEQYF
>TRBJ1-1|TRBV7-2|NA|NA
TGTGCCAGCAGCGTTCAGGGAAACACTGAAGCTTTCTTT
CASSVQGNTEAFF
>TRBJ2-3|TRBV12-3/TRBV12-4|NA|TRBD1
TGTGCCAGCAGTCAGGACAGGGCAGATACGCAGTATTTT
CASSQDRADTQYF
>TRBJ2-7|TRBV27|NA|TRBD1
TGTGCCAGCAGTTTTCGCACAATAGGGACAGGCACCCCCGCCTCCTACGAGCAGTACTTC
CASSFRTIGTGTPASYEQYF
>TRBJ2-1|TRBV29-1|NA|TRBD2
TGCAGCGTTGAATCTCAGGGGCTAGCGGGGGGACCATACAATGAGCAGTTCTTC
CSVESQGLAGGPYNEQFF
>TRBJ1-4|TRBV11-2|NA|NA
TGTGCCAGCAGCTTAGAATGGGCAGACAGTAATGAAAAACTGTTTTTT
CASSLEWADSNEKLFF
>TRBJ1-4|TRBV19|NA|TRBD1
TGTGCCAGTAGCTCCGGGACAGGATCAACTAATGAAAAACTGTTTTTT
CASSSGTGSTNEKLFF
>TRBJ2-1|TRBV12-5|once|TRBD1
TGTGCTAGTGGTTTGGTACTGGTGGACAGGGCCAATGAGCAGTTCTTC
CASGLVLVDRANEQFF
>TRBJ1-6|TRBV2|NA|TRBD1
TGTGCCAGCAGGGCGGACAGGACTGATAATTCACCCCTCCACTTT
CASRADRTDNSPLHF
>TRBJ2-3|TRBV19|NA|TRBD2
TGTGCCAGTAGAAAGACTAGCGTAAGCACAGATACGCAGTATTTT
CASRKTSVSTDTQYF
>TRBJ2-3|TRBV7-9|once|TRBD2
TGTGCCAGCAGCTCTCCACTAGCGGGGGTTACAGATACGCAGTATTTT
CASSSPLAGVTDTQYF
>TRBJ2-5|TRBV6-5|NA|NA
TGTGCCAGCAGTTACTGGGCCCAGGGGGAGACCCAGTACTTC
CASSYWAQGETQYF
>TRBJ2-3|TRBV20-1|once|NA
TGCAGTGCTAGTGATAGCGGCGCAAGCACAGATACGCAGTATTTT
CSASDSGASTDTQYF
>TRBJ2-1|TRBV11-3|NA|NA
TGTGCCAGCAGCTTTCGTGCCAGCTACAATGAGCAGTTCTTC
CASSFRASYNEQFF
>TRBJ2-7|TRBV7-6|NA|TRBD1
TGTGCCAGCAGCTCCCGACCGGGACAGGGGGTCGAAGAGCAGTACTTC
CASSSRPGQGVEEQYF
>TRBJ1-2|TRBV7-9|few|NA
TGTGCCAGCAGCTCAAGGCGGCGGACGAAGCGAGGGGGCTACACCTTC
CASSSRRRTKRGGYTF
>TRBJ1-2|TRBV30|NA|NA
TGTGCCTGGAGGGCGGGGCAGAACTATGGCTACACCTTC
CAWRAGQNYGYTF
>TRBJ2-1|TRBV24-1|NA|TRBD1
TGTGCCACCAGTGAGGGGATTGGGACAGCTTACAATGAGCAGTTCTTC
CATSEGIGTAYNEQFF
>TRBJ2-6|TRBV28|NA|NA
TGTGCCAGCAGGGCGCCAGGGGCGGCGGGGGCCAACGTCCTGACTTTC
CASRAPGAAGANVLTF
>TRBJ1-2|TRBV7-9|few|NA
TGTGCCAGCAGCTTAGGAGCATCTAACTATGGCTACACCTTC
CASSLGASNYGYTF
>TRBJ1-2|TRBV6-5|NA|TRBD1
TGTGCCAGCAGTTACTCCGACAGGGTGGGCAACTATGGCTACACCTTC
CASSYSDRVGNYGYTF
>TRBJ1-1|TRBV6-5|once|NA
TGTGCCAGCAGCCGGGACACGTCTCTTACTGAAGCTTTCTTT
CASSRDTSLTEAFF
>TRBJ1-5|TRBV19|NA|NA
TGTGCCAGTAGTCCCGATACCGGGGGTCAGCCCCAGCATTTT
CASSPDTGGQPQHF
>TRBJ1-4|TRBV29-1|NA|NA
TGCAGCGTTGGCAGGGCAACTAATGAAAAACTGTTTTTT
CSVGRATNEKLFF
>TRBJ2-1|TRBV3-1/TRBV3-2|NA|NA
TGTGCCAGCAGCCAAGGGCATTCACCCTACAATGAGCAGTTCTTC
CASSQGHSPYNEQFF
>TRBJ1-6|TRBV28|NA|NA
TGTGCCAGCAGTTTAAGCGGAAATTCACCCCTCCACTTT
CASSLSGNSPLHF
>TRBJ2-7|TRBV4-1|NA|NA
TGCGCCAGCAGCCAACCGGACAGACTCTCCTACGAGCAGTACTTC
CASSQPDRLSYEQYF
>TRBJ2-7|TRBV5-1|NA|TRBD1
TGCGCCAGGACGGGACAGGGGACCCACGAGCAGTACTTC
CARTGQGTHEQYF
>TRBJ2-3|TRBV19|NA|NA
TGTGCCAGTAGTATGCAGGGCACAGATACGCAGTATTTT
CASSMQGTDTQYF
>TRBJ2-4|TRBV3-1/TRBV3-2|NA|NA
TGTGCCAGCAGCCCGCCAGGCTCCCCCGCTGGGCTGTACTTC
CASSPPGSPAGLYF
>TRBJ1-5|TRBV10-3|NA|TRBD1
TGTGCCACGGGACAGGGGAATCAGCCCCAGCATTTT
CATGQGNQPQHF
>TRBJ2-7|TRBV5-1|few|TRBD2
TGCGCCAGCAGCTTCCTAGCGGGAGGGTACGAGCAGTACTTC
CASSFLAGGYEQYF